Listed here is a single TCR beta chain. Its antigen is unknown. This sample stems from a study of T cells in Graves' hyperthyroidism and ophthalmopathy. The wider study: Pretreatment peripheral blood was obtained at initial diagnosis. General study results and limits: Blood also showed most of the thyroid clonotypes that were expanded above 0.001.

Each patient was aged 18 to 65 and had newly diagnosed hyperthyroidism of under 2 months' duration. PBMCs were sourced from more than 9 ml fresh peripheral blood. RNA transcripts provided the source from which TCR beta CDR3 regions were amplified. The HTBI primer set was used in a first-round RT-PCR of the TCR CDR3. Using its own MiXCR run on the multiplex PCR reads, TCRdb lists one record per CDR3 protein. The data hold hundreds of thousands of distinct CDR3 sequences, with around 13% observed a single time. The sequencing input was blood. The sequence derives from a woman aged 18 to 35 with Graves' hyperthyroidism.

The DNA of the CDR3 is TGCAGTGCCCGGTCCTCCTCGGGGGCAGACGAGCAGTACTTC. The encoded protein is CSARSSSGADEQYF. This chain links TRBV20-1 with TRBJ2-7; D may correspond to TRBD1 or TRBD2 (6 bases each). The germline gives CDR1 DFQATT, CDR2 SNEGSKA (reference sequence). There are 14 residues in the CDR3. V lost 6 bases and J 5 bases, leaving 20 bases between the germline ends.